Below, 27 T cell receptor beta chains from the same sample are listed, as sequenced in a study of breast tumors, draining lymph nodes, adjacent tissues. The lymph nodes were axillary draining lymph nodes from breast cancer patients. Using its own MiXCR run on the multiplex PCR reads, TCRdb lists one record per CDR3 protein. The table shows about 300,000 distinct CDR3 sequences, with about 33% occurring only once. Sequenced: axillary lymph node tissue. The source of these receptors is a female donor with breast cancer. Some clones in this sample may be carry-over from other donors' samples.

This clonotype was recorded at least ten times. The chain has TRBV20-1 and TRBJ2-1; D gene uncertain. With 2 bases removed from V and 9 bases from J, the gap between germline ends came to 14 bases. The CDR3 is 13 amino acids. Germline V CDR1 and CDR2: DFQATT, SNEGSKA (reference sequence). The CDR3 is CSARPGRWGEQFF. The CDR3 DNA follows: TGCAGTGCTAGACCCGGAAGGTGGGGTGAGCAGTTCTTC.

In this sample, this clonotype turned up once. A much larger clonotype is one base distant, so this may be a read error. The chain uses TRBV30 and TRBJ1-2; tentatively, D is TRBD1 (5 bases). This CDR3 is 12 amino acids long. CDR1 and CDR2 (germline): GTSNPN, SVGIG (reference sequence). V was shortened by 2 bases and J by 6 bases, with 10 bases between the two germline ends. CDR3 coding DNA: TGTGCCTGGAGTTCCGGGGCCCATGGCTACACCTTC. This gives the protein CAWSSGAHGYTF. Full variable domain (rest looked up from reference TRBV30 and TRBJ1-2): SQTIHQWPATLVQPVGSPLSLECTVEGTSNPNLYWYRQAAGRGLQLLFYSVGIGQISSEVPQNLSASRPQDRQFILSSKKLLLSDSGFYLCAWSSGAHGYTFGSGTRLTVV.

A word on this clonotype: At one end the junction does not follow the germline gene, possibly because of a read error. CDR3 amino acids: CVWSEGVRAGNTIYF. For the CDR3, the DNA is TGTGTCTGGAGTGAAGGTGTCAGGGCGGGAAACACCATATATTTT. The chain links TRBV30 to TRBJ1-3; TRBD1 might be the D (5 bases). Per the germline V gene, CDR1 is GTSNPN and CDR2 is SVGIG (reference sequence). This CDR3 comprises 15 residues.

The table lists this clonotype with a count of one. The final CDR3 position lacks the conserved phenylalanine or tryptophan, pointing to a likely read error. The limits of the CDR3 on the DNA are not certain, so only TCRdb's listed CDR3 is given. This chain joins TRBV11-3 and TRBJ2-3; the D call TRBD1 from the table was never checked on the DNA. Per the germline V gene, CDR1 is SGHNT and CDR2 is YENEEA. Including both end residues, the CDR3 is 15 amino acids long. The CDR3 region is CASSTDRAMATPSVR.

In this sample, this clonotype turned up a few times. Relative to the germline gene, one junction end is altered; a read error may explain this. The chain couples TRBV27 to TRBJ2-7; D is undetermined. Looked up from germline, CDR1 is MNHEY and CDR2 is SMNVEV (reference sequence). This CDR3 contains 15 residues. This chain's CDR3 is CASRADHPFSYEQHF. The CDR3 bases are TGTGCCAGCAGGGCGGATCACCCTTTCTCCTACGAGCAGCACTTC.

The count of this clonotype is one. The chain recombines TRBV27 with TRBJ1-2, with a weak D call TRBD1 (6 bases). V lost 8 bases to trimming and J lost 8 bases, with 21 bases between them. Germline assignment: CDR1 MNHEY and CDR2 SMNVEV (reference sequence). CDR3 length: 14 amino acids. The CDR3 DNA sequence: TGTGCCAGCGAATGGGGGGGCGGAAGAGTCGGCTACACCTTC. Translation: CASEWGGGRVGYTF.

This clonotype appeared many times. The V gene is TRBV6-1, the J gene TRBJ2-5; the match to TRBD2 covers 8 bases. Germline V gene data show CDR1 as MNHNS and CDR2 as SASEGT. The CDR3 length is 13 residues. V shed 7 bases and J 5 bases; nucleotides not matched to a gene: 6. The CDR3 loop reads CASTRAGVETQYF. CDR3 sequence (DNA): TGTGCCAGCACCAGAGCGGGAGTTGAGACCCAGTACTTC.

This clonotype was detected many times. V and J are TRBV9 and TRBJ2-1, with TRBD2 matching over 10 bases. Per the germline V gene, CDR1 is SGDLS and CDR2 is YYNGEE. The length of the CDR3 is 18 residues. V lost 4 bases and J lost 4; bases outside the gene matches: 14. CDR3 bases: TGTGCCAGCAGCTCCCCAGCGGGAGGGCCTACACCTTACAATGAGCAGTTCTTC. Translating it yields CASSSPAGGPTPYNEQFF.

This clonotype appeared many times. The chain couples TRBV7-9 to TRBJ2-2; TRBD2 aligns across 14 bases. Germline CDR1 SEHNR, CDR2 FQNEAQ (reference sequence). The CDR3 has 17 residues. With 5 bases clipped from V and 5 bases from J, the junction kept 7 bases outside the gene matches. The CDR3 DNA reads TGTGCCAGCAGCCCGGGACTAGCGGGAGTCAGAACCGGGGAGCTGTTTTTT. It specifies CASSPGLAGVRTGELFF.

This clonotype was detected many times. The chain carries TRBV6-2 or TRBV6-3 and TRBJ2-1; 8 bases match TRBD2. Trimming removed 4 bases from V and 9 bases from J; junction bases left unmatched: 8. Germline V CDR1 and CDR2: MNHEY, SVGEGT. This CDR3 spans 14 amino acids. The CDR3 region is CASSFTSGLGEQFF. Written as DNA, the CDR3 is TGTGCCAGCAGTTTTACTAGCGGCCTAGGTGAGCAGTTCTTC.

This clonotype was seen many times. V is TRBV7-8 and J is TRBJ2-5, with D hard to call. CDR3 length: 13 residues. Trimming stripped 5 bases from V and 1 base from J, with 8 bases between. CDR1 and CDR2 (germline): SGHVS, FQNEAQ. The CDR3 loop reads CASSASAQETQYF. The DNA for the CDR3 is TGTGCCAGCAGCGCCTCGGCCCAAGAGACCCAGTACTTC.

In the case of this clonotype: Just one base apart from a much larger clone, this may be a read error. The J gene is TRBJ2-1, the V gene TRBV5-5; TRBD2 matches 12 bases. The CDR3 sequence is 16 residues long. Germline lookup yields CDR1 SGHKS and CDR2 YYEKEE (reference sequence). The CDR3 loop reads CASSLGLAGESNGQFF. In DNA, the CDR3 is TGTGCCAGCAGCTTGGGACTAGCGGGAGAGTCGAATGGGCAGTTCTTC.

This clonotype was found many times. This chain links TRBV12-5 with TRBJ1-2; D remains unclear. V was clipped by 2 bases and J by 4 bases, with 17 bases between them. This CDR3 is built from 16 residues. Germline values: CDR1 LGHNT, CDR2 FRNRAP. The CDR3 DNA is TGTGCTAGTGGTTTGCCCGCCATCAAGTCGTCCTATGGCTACACCTTC. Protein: CASGLPAIKSSYGYTF.

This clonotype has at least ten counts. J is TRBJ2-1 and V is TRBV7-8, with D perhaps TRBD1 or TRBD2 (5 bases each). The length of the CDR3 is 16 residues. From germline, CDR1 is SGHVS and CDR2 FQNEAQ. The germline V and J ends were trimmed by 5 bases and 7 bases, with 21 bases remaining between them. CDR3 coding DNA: TGTGCCAGCAGCCTACAACCGGGCCAGGGAGTAAATGAGCAGTTCTTC. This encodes CASSLQPGQGVNEQFF.

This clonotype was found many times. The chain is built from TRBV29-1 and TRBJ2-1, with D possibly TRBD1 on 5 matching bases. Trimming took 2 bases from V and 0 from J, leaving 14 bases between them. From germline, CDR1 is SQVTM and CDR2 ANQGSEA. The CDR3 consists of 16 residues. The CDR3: CSVERDSPSSYNEQFF. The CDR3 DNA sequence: TGCAGCGTTGAAAGAGACAGCCCGAGCTCCTACAATGAGCAGTTCTTC.

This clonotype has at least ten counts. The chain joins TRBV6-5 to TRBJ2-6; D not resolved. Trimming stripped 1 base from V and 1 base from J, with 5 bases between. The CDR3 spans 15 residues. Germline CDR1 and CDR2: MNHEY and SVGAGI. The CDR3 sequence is CASSYWPSGANVLTF. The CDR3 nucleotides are TGTGCCAGCAGTTACTGGCCATCTGGGGCCAACGTCCTGACTTTC.

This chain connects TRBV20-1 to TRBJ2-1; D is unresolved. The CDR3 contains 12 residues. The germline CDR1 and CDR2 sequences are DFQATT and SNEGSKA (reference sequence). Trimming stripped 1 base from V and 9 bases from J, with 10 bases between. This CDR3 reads CSARGGWSEQFF. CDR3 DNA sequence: TGCAGTGCTAGAGGCGGATGGAGTGAGCAGTTCTTC.

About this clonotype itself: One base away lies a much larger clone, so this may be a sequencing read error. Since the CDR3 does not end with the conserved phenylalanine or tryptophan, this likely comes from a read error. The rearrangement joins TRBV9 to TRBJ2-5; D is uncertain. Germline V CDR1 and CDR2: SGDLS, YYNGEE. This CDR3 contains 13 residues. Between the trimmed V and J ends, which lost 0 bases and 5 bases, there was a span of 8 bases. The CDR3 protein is CASSVGYEETQYS. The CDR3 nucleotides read TGTGCCAGCAGCGTAGGTTACGAGGAGACCCAGTACTCC.

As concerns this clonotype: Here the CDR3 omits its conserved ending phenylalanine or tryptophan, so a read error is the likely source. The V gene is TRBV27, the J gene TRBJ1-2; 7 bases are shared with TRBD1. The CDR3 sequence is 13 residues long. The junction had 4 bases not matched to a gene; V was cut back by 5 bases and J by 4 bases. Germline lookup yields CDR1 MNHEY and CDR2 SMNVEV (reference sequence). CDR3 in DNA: TGTGCCAGCAGTCCGGGACAGATCTATGGCTACACCTCC. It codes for CASSPGQIYGYTS.

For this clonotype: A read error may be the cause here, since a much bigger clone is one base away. The CDR3: CAISGYRGRGDNEQFF. CDR3 nucleotide sequence: TGTGCCATCAGCGGATACAGGGGGAGAGGGGACAATGAGCAGTTCTTC. J is TRBJ2-1 and V is TRBV10-3; 8 nucleotides line up with TRBD1. Germline V gene lookup returns CDR1 ENHRY and CDR2 SYGVKD. The CDR3 covers 16 residues. The V gene end was trimmed by 6 bases and the J gene end by 5 bases; junction bases not matched to a gene: 12.

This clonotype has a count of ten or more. DNA of the CDR3: TGCGCCAGCAGTGAAGGCGGGAGTATCACAGATACGCAGTATTTT. Its protein product is CASSEGGSITDTQYF. The genes are TRBV10-1 and TRBJ2-3, with TRBD2 matching over 7 bases. With V trimmed by 3 bases and J by 2 bases, 5 bases remained unmatched. The CDR3 contains 15 residues. CDR1 is WNHNN and CDR2 is SYGVQD in the germline V gene (reference sequence).

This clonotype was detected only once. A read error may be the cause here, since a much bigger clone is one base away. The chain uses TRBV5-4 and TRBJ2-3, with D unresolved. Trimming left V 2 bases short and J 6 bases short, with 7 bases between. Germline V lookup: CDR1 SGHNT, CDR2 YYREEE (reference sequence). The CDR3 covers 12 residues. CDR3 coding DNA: TGTGCCAGCAGCTTCGGTGGGGATACGCAGTATTTT. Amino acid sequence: CASSFGGDTQYF.

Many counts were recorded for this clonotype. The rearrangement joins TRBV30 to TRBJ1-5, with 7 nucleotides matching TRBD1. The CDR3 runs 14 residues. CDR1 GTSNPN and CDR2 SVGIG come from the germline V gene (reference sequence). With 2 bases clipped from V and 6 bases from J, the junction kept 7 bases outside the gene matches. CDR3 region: CAWSREGASQPQHF. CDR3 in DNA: TGTGCCTGGAGTAGGGAGGGGGCAAGTCAGCCCCAGCATTTT.

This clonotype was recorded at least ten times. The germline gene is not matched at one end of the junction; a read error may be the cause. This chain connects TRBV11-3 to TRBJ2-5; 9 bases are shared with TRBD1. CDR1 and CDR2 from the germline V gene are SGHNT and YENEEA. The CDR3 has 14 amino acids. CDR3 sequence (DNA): TGTGCCAGCAGCCCCGGGACAGGGCTAGAGATCCAGTACTTC. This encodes CASSPGTGLEIQYF.

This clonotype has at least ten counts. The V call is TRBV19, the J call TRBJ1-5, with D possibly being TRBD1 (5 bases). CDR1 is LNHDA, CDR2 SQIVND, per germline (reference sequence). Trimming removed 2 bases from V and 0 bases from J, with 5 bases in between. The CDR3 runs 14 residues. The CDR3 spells CASSIQGSNQPQHF. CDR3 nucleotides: TGTGCCAGTAGTATACAGGGTAGCAATCAGCCCCAGCATTTT.

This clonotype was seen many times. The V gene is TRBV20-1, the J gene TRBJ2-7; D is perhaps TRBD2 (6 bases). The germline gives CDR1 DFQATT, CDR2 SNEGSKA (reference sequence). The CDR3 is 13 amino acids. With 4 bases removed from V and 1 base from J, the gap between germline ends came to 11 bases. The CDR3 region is CSATRDSSYEQYF. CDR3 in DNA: TGCAGTGCTACCCGGGACTCTTCCTACGAGCAGTACTTC.

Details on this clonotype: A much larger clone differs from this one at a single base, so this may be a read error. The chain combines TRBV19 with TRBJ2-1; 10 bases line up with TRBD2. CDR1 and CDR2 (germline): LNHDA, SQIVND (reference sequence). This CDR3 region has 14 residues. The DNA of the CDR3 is TGTGCCAGTAGTACTAGCGGGAGTTACAATGAGCATTTCTTC. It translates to CASSTSGSYNEHFF. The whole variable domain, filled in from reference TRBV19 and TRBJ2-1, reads DGGITQSPKYLFRKEGQNVTLSCEQNLNHDAMYWYRQDPGQGLRLIYYSQIVNDFQKGDIAEGYSVSREKKESFPLTVTSAQKNPTAFYLCASSTSGSYNEHFFGPGTRLTVL.